The 15 T cell receptor beta chains below come from one sample, sequenced in a study of monozygotic twins with cystic fibrosis. The data were produced by immunoSEQ multiplex PCR, yet TCRdb's version contains in-frame clones alone and is incomplete. This table holds about 9,600 clones, around 90% found once. Sequenced input: blood. The receptors derive from a boy between 2 and 10 years old with cystic fibrosis.

The chain is built from TRBV18 and TRBJ2-5, with D maybe TRBD1 (6 bases). This CDR3 contains 13 residues. Looked up from germline, CDR1 is KGHSH and CDR2 is LQKENI. V was trimmed by 8 bases and J by 2 bases, leaving 12 bases between them. The CDR3 loop reads CASAGQPQETQYF. The CDR3 DNA reads as TGTGCCAGCGCAGGACAGCCTCAAGAGACCCAGTACTTC.

The rearrangement joins TRBV5-1 to TRBJ1-6; D is perhaps TRBD1 (6 bases). CDR1 SGHRS and CDR2 YFSETQ come from the germline V gene. CDR3 length equals 18 residues. With 0 bases removed from V and 8 bases from J, the gap between germline ends came to 21 bases. The CDR3 region is CASSLATGPRSGYSPLHF. CDR3 in DNA: TGCGCCAGCAGCTTGGCCACAGGGCCGCGCTCCGGTTATTCACCCCTCCACTTT.

The chain joins TRBV20-1 to TRBJ1-1, with D unresolved. Germline V gives CDR1 DFQATT, CDR2 SNEGSKA (reference sequence). The CDR3 has 9 residues. V was shortened by 1 base and J by 8 bases, with 2 bases between the two germline ends. CDR3 amino acids: CSARAEAFF. Here the CDR3 DNA reads TGCAGTGCTAGAGCAGAAGCTTTCTTT.

The J gene is TRBJ2-1, the V gene TRBV11-3; 8 bases fit TRBD2. Trimming cost V 1 base and J 10 bases; bases outside gene matches: 12. From germline, CDR1 is SGHNT and CDR2 YENEEA. The CDR3 totals 16 residues. CDR3 DNA: TGTGCCAGCAGCTTAGGGCGACAGCGGGGGAGGGAGGAGCAGTTCTTC. It translates to CASSLGRQRGREEQFF.

The V call is TRBV11-3, the J call TRBJ1-4; tentative D call: TRBD1 (5 bases). Germline loops: CDR1 SGHNT, CDR2 YENEEA. V lost 5 bases, J lost 8 bases, and 12 bases lay in between. The CDR3 is made up of 13 amino acids. CDR3 loop: CASSQGTREKLFF. The CDR3 DNA is TGTGCCAGCAGCCAGGGAACAAGGGAAAAACTGTTTTTT.

There are a few counts of this clone. The genes are TRBV11-3 and TRBJ2-3, with D maybe TRBD1 (6 bases). The CDR3 length is 12 residues. The ends were cut back, 2 bases at V and 6 bases at J, with 6 bases in the middle. Germline CDR1 SGHNT, CDR2 YENEEA. CDR3 DNA: TGTGCCAGCAGCTTACAGGGGGATACGCAGTATTTT. This translates into CASSLQGDTQYF.

V gene TRBV30 combines with J gene TRBJ1-6; no clear D gene. This CDR3 comprises 15 residues. V lost 0 bases to trimming and J lost 6 bases, with 12 bases between them. From germline, CDR1 is GTSNPN and CDR2 SVGIG (reference sequence). CDR3 sequence reads: CAWSVTLSGNSPLHF. In nucleotides, the CDR3 is TGTGCCTGGAGTGTGACCTTGTCGGGTAATTCACCCCTCCACTTT.

The CDR3 DNA sequence: TGTGCCAGCAGCTTAGCTACATCCGGGGAGACCCAGTACTTC. The encoded protein is CASSLATSGETQYF. The chain is built from TRBV7-7 and TRBJ2-5; D is unclear. The CDR3 is 14 amino acids. Germline values: CDR1 SSHAT, CDR2 FNYEAQ (reference sequence). The V and J ends lost 0 bases and 5 bases respectively, with 10 bases between them. Full variable domain (outside the CDR3, taken from reference TRBV7-7 and TRBJ2-5): GAGVSQSPRYKVTKRGQDVTLRCDPISSHATLYWYQQALGQGPEFLTYFNYEAQPDKSGLPSDRFSAERPEGSISTLTIQRTEQRDSAMYRCASSLATSGETQYFGPGTRLLVL.

This clone is a singleton in its sample. This sequence joins TRBV2 and TRBJ1-5; 8 nucleotides match TRBD1. The germline V gene encodes CDR1 SNHLY and CDR2 FYNNEI. J lost 0 bases, V lost 2 bases, and 9 bases had no gene match. The CDR3 has 18 amino acids. CDR3 in amino acids: CASSERGQGQTSNQPQHF. The CDR3 nucleotides are TGTGCCAGCAGTGAACGAGGACAGGGACAAACTAGCAATCAGCCCCAGCATTTT.

The chain joins TRBV5-4 to TRBJ1-2, with TRBD1 matching 8 bases. CDR1 and CDR2 (germline): SGHNT, YYREEE (reference sequence). The CDR3 totals 14 residues. J lost 7 bases, V lost 3 bases, and 8 bases had no gene match. The CDR3 bases are TGTGCCAGCAGCTCCCTACAGGGGGGGTTTGGCTACACCTTC. Protein product: CASSSLQGGFGYTF.

The rearrangement joins TRBV19 to TRBJ1-2; the match to TRBD1 covers 9 bases. The junction had 4 bases not matched to a gene; V was cut back by 7 bases and J by 4 bases. The length of the CDR3 is 13 residues. Germline V gene sequence: CDR1 LNHDA, CDR2 SQIVND (reference sequence). CDR3 coding DNA: TGTGCCAGTAACAGGGGGCCGTCCTATGGCTACACCTTC. This gives the protein CASNRGPSYGYTF.

This chain uses TRBV7-2 with TRBJ1-2, with D uncertain. V gave up 1 base and J gave up 4 bases, with 7 bases separating them. CDR1 and CDR2 from the germline V gene are SGHTA and FQGNSA. CDR3 size: 13 residues. The CDR3 reads CASSLDGIYGYTF. As DNA, the CDR3 is TGTGCCAGCAGCTTAGACGGAATCTATGGCTACACCTTC.

This chain connects TRBV6-5 to TRBJ1-2; the D gene is possibly TRBD1 (6 bases). The CDR3 has 13 residues. The germline CDR1 and CDR2 sequences are MNHEY and SVGAGI. V was trimmed by 2 bases and J by 3 bases, leaving 7 bases between them. The CDR3 DNA reads TGTGCCAGCAGTTACCCAGGGGACTATGGCTACACCTTC. Protein: CASSYPGDYGYTF.

This clone was detected a few times. The chain uses TRBV10-3 and TRBJ1-3; no firm D call. The CDR3 runs 13 residues. V was cut by 6 bases and J by 11 bases, with 17 bases left in between. Germline V gives CDR1 ENHRY, CDR2 SYGVKD. The CDR3 here is CAISPGISGAIYF. CDR3 nucleotide sequence: TGTGCCATCAGCCCCGGGATATCCGGCGCCATATATTTT.

The chain carries TRBV9 and TRBJ2-5; 10 bases are a match to TRBD2. This CDR3 is 13 amino acids long. The V segment lost 2 bases and the J segment 11 bases; nucleotides outside the gene matches: 6. Germline lookup yields CDR1 SGDLS and CDR2 YYNGEE. Written as DNA, the CDR3 is TGTGCCAGCAGCGTCTCTAGCGGGGGACCGCAGTACTTC. Translated, it gives CASSVSSGGPQYF. The entire variable domain, with the rest obtained from reference TRBV9 and TRBJ2-5, is as follows: DSGVTQTPKHLITATGQRVTLRCSPRSGDLSVYWYQQSLDQGLQFLIQYYNGEERAKGNILERFSAQQFPDLHSELNLSSLELGDSALYFCASSVSSGGPQYFGPGTRLLVL.